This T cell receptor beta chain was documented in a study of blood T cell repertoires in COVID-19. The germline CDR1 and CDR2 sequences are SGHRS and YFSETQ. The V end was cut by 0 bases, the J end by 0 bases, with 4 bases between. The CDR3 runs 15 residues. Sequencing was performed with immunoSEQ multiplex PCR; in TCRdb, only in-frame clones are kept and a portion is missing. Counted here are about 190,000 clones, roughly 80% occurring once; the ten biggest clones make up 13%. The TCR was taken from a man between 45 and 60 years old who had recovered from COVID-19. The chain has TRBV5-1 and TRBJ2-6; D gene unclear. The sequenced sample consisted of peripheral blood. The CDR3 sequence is CASSLAFSGANVLTF. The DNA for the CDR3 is TGCGCCAGCAGCTTGGCCTTCTCTGGGGCCAACGTCCTGACTTTC.